This T cell receptor (beta chain) was identified during a study of identical twins. At least ten counts were recorded for this clonotype. Each CDR3 protein is one row after TCRdb ran MiXCR on the 5' RACE reads. Of 650,000 to 750,000 distinct CDR3 sequences in the sample, around 20% were seen once. Trimming removed 5 bases from V and 11 bases from J; junction bases left unmatched: 8. The CDR3 contains 12 residues. Germline V lookup: CDR1 DFQATT, CDR2 SNEGSKA (reference sequence). This sample was also put to use in a study of T cells expressing NK-cell markers.

What was sequenced was PBMCs. The source is a woman between 18 and 29 years old in good health. The chain is built from TRBV20-1 and TRBJ2-1; 8 bases align to TRBD2. CDR3 amino acids: CSARGGPNQQFF. CDR3 in DNA: TGCAGTGCTCGCGGGGGGCCCAACCAGCAGTTCTTC.